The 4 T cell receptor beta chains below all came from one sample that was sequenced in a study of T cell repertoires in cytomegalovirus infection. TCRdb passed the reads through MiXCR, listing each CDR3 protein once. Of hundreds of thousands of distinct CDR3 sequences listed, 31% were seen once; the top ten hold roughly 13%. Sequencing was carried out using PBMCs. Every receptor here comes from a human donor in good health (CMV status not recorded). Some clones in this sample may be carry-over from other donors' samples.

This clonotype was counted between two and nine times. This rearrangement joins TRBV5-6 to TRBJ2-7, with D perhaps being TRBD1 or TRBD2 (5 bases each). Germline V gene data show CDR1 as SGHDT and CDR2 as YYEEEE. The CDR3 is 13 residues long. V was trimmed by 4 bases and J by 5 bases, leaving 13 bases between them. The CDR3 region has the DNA TGTGCCAGCAGCCGTGGGACGGTAGACGAGCAGTACTTC. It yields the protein CASSRGTVDEQYF.

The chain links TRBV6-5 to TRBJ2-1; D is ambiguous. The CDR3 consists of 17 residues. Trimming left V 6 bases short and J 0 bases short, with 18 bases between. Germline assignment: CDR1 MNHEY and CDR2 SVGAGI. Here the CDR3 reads CASSYRRPRSSYNEQFF. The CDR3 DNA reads TGTGCCAGCAGCTACAGACGGCCGCGGAGCTCCTACAATGAGCAGTTCTTC.

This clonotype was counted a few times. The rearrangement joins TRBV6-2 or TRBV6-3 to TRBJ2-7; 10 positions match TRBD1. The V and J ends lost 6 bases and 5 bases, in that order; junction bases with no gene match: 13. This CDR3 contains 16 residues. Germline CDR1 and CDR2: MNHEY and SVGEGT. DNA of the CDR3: TGTGCCAGCAGACCCCCCCGGGACAGGGGTAGCAACGAGCAGTACTTC. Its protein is CASRPPRDRGSNEQYF.

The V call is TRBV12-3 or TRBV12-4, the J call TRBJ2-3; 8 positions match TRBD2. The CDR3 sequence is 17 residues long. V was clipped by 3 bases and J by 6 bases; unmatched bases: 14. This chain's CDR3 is CASSFGGRGDLRDTQYF. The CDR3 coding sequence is TGTGCCAGCAGTTTTGGAGGGCGGGGGGACCTCAGGGATACGCAGTATTTT.